A selection of T cell receptor beta chains follows, all from one sample in a study of blood T cell repertoires in COVID-19. Using immunoSEQ multiplex PCR, the repertoire was profiled, and TCRdb retains in-frame clones only, with some absent. The sample consists of some 16,000 clones, roughly 90% of them appearing once. Source material: peripheral blood. These receptors all come from a human donor in a cohort sampled during active COVID-19. The CDR3 runs from the conserved cysteine through the conserved F or W. The order of the fields is J gene, D gene, V gene, clone size, CDR3 protein, CDR3 DNA. D genes are given only for firm matches. A clone size is listed for some rows: how often the clone was seen (once, few, many), or a class if it is expanded.

>TRBJ2-1|TRBD2|TRBV10-1|once
CASSVETSGPEQFF
TGCGCCAGCAGTGTAGAGACTAGCGGGCCTGAGCAGTTCTTC
>TRBJ1-1|-|TRBV28|-
CASQRGGVTEAFF
TGTGCCAGCCAGAGGGGAGGCGTCACTGAAGCTTTCTTT
>TRBJ1-3|-|TRBV27|-
CASSLYGTTGNTIYF
TGTGCCAGCAGTCTTTATGGGACTACGGGAAACACCATATATTTT
>TRBJ2-7|-|TRBV20-1|-
CSASVREPYEQYF
TGCAGTGCTAGTGTTCGAGAACCTTACGAGCAGTACTTC
>TRBJ2-3|TRBD1|TRBV5-1|-
CASSWDSATSTDTQYF
TGCGCCAGCAGCTGGGACAGCGCAACTAGCACAGATACGCAGTATTTT
>TRBJ1-1|TRBD1|TRBV7-9|-
CASSSQGRDTEAFF
TGTGCCAGCAGCTCACAGGGGCGGGACACTGAAGCTTTCTTT
>TRBJ1-2|-|TRBV7-9|-
CASSYSRPGQGLGYGYTF
TGTGCCAGCAGCTATAGTCGCCCAGGGCAGGGATTGGGGTATGGCTACACCTTC
>TRBJ2-5|TRBD1|TRBV6-5|-
CASSTRTGWGETQYF
TGTGCCAGCAGTACCCGGACAGGCTGGGGAGAGACCCAGTACTTC
>TRBJ1-4|-|TRBV5-1|-
CASRTATNEKLFF
TGCGCCAGCAGAACGGCAACTAATGAAAAACTGTTTTTT
>TRBJ2-5|TRBD1|TRBV2|-
CASSPPPGQKETQYF
TGTGCCAGCAGCCCACCGCCGGGACAGAAAGAGACCCAGTACTTC
>TRBJ1-1|-|TRBV14|-
CASRRILNTEAFF
TGTGCCAGCAGGAGGATTCTGAACACTGAAGCTTTCTTT
>TRBJ2-1|TRBD2|TRBV11-2|few
CASRRGLAGGFLYNEQFF
TGTGCCAGCAGGCGTGGACTAGCGGGAGGTTTTCTCTACAATGAGCAGTTCTTC
>TRBJ2-1|TRBD2|TRBV3-1/TRBV3-2|-
CASSPSPLAGGPMNEQFF
TGTGCCAGCAGCCCGAGCCCCCTAGCGGGAGGGCCGATGAATGAGCAGTTCTTC
>TRBJ2-3|-|TRBV3-1/TRBV3-2|-
CASSQGPDTQYF
TGTGCCAGCAGCCAAGGTCCGGATACGCAGTATTTT
>TRBJ1-4|-|TRBV18|-
CASSQRTPIAGEKLFF
TGTGCCAGCTCACAACGGACACCTATAGCTGGTGAAAAACTGTTTTTT
>TRBJ2-4|TRBD2|TRBV5-6|-
CASSGLAGDKNIQYF
TGTGCCAGCAGCGGACTAGCGGGAGACAAAAACATTCAGTACTTC
>TRBJ1-1|-|TRBV29-1|-
CSVEDGLRGGARPEAFF
TGCAGCGTTGAAGATGGTCTTCGAGGAGGGGCAAGACCTGAAGCTTTCTTT
>TRBJ2-7|TRBD1|TRBV9|-
CASSGRDRGIYEQYF
TGTGCCAGCAGCGGTCGGGACAGAGGGATCTACGAGCAGTACTTC
>TRBJ2-7|TRBD2|TRBV5-1|-
CASSLRGAVYEQYF
TGCGCAAGCAGCTTGCGGGGGGCTGTTTACGAGCAGTACTTC
>TRBJ2-5|TRBD2|TRBV19|-
CASSWSSGGQETQYF
TGTGCCAGTAGTTGGTCTAGCGGGGGACAAGAGACCCAGTACTTC
>TRBJ1-1|-|TRBV25-1|few
CASSEVFPGDTEAFF
TGTGCCAGCAGTGAAGTATTCCCCGGGGACACTGAAGCTTTCTTT
>TRBJ1-1|TRBD1|TRBV19|-
CASSSIDRDTEAFF
TGTGCCAGTAGTAGTATCGACAGGGACACTGAAGCTTTCTTT